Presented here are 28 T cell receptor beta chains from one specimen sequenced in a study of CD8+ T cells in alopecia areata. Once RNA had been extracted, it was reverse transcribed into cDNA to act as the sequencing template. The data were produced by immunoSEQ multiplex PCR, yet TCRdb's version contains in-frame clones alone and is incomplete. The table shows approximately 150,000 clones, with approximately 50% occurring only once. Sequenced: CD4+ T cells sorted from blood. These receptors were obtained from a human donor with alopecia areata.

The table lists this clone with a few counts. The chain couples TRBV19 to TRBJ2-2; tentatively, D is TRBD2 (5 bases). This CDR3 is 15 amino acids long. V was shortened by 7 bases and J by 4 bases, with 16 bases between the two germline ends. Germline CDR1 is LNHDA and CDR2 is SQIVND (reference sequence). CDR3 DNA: TGTGCCAGTAAGAGGGCAGGAACGACCACCGGGGAGCTGTTTTTT. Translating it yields CASKRAGTTTGELFF.

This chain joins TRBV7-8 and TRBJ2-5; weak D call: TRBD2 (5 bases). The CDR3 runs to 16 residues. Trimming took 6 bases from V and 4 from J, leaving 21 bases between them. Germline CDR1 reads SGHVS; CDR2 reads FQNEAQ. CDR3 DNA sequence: TGTGCCAGCAGTCGAAGCGGAGTTACAGCAGGAGAGACCCAGTACTTC. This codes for CASSRSGVTAGETQYF.

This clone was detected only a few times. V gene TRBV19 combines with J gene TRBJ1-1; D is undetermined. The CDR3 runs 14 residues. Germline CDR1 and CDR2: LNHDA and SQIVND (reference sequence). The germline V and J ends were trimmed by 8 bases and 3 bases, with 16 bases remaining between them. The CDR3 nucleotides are TGTGCCAGTTCTCAGTGGCTCGGGGACACTGAAGCTTTCTTT. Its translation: CASSQWLGDTEAFF.

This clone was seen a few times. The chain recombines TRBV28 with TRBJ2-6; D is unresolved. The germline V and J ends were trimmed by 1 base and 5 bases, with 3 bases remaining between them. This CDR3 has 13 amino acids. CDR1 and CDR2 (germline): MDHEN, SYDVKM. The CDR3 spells CASSLYRANVLTF. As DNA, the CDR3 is TGTGCCAGCAGTTTATATAGGGCCAACGTCCTGACTTTC.

CDR3 residues: CASGRVDGYNEQFF. In DNA form, the CDR3 reads TGTGCCAGCGGGAGAGTGGACGGGTACAATGAGCAGTTCTTC. The chain uses TRBV2 and TRBJ2-1; D perhaps matches TRBD2 (5 bases). The CDR3 is 14 residues long. V lost 8 bases to trimming and J lost 4 bases, with 15 bases between them. Germline assignment: CDR1 SNHLY and CDR2 FYNNEI.

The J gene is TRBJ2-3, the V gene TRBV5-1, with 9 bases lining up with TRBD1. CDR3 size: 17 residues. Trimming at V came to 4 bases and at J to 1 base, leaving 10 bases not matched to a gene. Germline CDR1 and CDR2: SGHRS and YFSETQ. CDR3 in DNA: TGCGCCAGCAGCCGAGATCCGGGACAGGGCGGCACAGATACGCAGTATTTT. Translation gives CASSRDPGQGGTDTQYF. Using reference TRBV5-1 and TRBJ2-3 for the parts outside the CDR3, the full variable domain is KAGVTQTPRYLIKTRGQQVTLSCSPISGHRSVSWYQQTPGQGLQFLFEYFSETQRNKGNFPGRFSGRQFSNSRSEMNVSTLELGDSALYLCASSRDPGQGGTDTQYFGPGTRLTVL.

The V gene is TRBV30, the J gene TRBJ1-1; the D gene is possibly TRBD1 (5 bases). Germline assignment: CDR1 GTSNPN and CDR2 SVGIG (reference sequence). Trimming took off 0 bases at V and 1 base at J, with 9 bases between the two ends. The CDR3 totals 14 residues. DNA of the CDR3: TGTGCCTGGAGTGTAGAGACAGAGAACACTGAAGCTTTCTTT. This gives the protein CAWSVETENTEAFF.

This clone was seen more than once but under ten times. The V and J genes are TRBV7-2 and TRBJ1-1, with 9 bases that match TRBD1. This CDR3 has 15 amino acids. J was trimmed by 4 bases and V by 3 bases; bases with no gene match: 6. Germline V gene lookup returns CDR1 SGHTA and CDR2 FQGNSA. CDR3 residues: CASSFGTGLGTEAFF. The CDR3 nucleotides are TGTGCCAGCAGCTTCGGGACAGGGTTGGGCACTGAAGCTTTCTTT.

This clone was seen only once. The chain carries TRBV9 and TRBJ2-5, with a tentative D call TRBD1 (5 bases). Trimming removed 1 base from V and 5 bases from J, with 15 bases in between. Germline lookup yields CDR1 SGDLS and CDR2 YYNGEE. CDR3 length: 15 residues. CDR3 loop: CASSVRWGPDETQYF. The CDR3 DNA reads TGTGCCAGCAGCGTAAGGTGGGGCCCGGACGAGACCCAGTACTTC.

Here the CDR3 reads CATSRATREQSETQYF. The CDR3 DNA reads as TGTGCCACCAGCAGGGCTACAAGGGAGCAGAGTGAGACCCAGTACTTC. The chain combines TRBV15 with TRBJ2-5; a weak D match, TRBD2 (5 bases). The CDR3 is 16 residues long. V was shortened by 3 bases and J by 5 bases, with 19 bases between the two germline ends. The germline gives CDR1 LNHNV, CDR2 YYDKDF (reference sequence).

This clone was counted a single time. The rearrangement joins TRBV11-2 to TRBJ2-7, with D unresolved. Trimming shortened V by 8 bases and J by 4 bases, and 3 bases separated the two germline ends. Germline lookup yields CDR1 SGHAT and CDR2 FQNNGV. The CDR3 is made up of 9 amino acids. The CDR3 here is CASGYEQYF. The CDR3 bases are TGTGCCAGCGGATACGAGCAGTACTTC.

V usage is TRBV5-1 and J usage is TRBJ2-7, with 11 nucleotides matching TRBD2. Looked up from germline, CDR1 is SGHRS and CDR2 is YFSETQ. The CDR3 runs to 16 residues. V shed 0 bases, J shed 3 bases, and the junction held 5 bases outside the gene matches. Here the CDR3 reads CASSLASGLAVYEQYF. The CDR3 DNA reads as TGCGCCAGCAGCTTGGCGTCGGGACTAGCGGTCTACGAGCAGTACTTC.

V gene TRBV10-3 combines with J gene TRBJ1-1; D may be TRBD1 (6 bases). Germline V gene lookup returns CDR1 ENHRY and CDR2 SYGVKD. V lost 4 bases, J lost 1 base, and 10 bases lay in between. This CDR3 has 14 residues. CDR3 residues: CAISGEGGNTEAFF. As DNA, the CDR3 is TGTGCCATCAGTGGAGAAGGGGGGAACACTGAAGCTTTCTTT.

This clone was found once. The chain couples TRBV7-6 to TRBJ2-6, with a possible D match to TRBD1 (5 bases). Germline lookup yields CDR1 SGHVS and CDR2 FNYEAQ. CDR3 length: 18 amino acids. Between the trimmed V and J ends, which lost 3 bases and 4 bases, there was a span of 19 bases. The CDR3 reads CASSFLAGFSSGANVLTF. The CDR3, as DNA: TGTGCCAGCAGCTTTTTGGCAGGGTTTAGTTCGGGGGCCAACGTCCTGACTTTC.

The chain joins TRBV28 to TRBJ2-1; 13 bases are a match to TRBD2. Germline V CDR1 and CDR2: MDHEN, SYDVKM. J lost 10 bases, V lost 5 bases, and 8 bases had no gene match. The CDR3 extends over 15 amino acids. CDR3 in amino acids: CASSRTSGRADEQFF. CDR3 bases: TGTGCCAGCAGTCGAACTAGCGGGAGGGCCGACGAGCAGTTCTTC.

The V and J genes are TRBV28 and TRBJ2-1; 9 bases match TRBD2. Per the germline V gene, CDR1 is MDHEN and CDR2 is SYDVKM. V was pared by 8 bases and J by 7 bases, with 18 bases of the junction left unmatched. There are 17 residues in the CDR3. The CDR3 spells CASWGREGREGLNEQFF. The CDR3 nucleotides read TGTGCCAGCTGGGGGCGGGAGGGCCGAGAGGGACTAAATGAGCAGTTCTTC.

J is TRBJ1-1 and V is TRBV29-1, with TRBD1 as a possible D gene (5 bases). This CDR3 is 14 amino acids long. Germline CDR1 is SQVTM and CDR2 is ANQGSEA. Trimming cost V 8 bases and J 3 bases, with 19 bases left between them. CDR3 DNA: TGCAGCTCCTCGATGCAGGGCGCCTACACTGAAGCTTTCTTT. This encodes CSSSMQGAYTEAFF. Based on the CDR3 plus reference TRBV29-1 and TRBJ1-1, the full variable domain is SAVISQKPSRDICQRGTSLTIQCQVDSQVTMMFWYRQQPGQSLTLIATANQGSEATYESGFVIDKFPISRPNLTFSTLTVSNMSPEDSSIYLCSSSMQGAYTEAFFGQGTRLTVV.

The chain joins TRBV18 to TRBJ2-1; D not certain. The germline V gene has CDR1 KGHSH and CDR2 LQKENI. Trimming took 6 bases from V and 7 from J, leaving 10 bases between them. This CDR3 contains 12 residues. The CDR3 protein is CASSRFENEQFF. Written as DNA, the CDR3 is TGTGCCAGCTCCCGCTTTGAAAATGAGCAGTTCTTC.

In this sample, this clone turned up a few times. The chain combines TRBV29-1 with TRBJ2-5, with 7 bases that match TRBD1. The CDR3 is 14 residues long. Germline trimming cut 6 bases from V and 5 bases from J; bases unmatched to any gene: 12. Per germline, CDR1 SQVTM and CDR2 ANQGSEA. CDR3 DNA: TGCAGCGTGGGGAAGACAGGGAGTTCGGAGACCCAGTACTTC. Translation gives CSVGKTGSSETQYF.

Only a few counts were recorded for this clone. The CDR3 sequence is CASSLGVGPGRGNEQFF. DNA for the CDR3: TGCGCCAGCAGCTTGGGCGTAGGGCCCGGACGGGGGAATGAGCAGTTCTTC. The chain recombines TRBV5-1 with TRBJ2-1; tentative D call: TRBD2 (6 bases). The CDR3 runs 17 residues. The germline V and J ends were trimmed by 0 bases and 7 bases, with 20 bases remaining between them. Germline V gives CDR1 SGHRS, CDR2 YFSETQ.

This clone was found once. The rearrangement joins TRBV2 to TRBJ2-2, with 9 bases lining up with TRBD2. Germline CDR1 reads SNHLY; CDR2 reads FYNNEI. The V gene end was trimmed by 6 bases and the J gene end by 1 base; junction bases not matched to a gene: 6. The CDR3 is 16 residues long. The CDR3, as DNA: TGTGCCAGCAGCGCCGAAGCGGGAGGGAACACCGGGGAGCTGTTTTTT. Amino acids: CASSAEAGGNTGELFF.

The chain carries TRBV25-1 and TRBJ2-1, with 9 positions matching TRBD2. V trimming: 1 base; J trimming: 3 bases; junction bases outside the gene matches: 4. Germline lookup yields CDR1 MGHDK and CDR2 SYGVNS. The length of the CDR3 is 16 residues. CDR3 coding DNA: TGTGCCAGCAGTGAATTAGCGGGAGACCTCTACAATGAGCAGTTCTTC. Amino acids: CASSELAGDLYNEQFF.

The CDR3 spells CASSLPGIHEQYF. CDR3 nucleotide sequence: TGTGCCAGCAGTTTACCCGGGATCCACGAGCAGTACTTC. The chain carries TRBV28 and TRBJ2-7; D perhaps matches TRBD2 (5 bases). There are 13 residues in the CDR3. V lost 2 bases to trimming and J lost 5 bases, with 10 bases between them. Germline assignment: CDR1 MDHEN and CDR2 SYDVKM.

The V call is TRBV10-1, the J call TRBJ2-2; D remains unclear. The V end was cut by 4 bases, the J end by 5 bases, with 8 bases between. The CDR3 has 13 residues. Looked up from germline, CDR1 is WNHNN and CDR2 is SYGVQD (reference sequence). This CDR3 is CASSAAWTGELFF. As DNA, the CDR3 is TGCGCCAGCAGTGCCGCGTGGACCGGGGAGCTGTTTTTT.

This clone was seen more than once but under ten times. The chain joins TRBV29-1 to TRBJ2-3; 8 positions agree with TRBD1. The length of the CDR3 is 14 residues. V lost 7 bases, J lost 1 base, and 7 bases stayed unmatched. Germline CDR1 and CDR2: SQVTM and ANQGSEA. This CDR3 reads CSAGTGSRTDTQYF. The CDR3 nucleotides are TGCAGCGCCGGGACAGGTTCACGCACAGATACGCAGTATTTT.

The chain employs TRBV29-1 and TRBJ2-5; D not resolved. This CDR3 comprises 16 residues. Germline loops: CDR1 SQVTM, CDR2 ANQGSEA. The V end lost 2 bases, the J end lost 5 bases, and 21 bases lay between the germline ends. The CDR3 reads CSVENPRSRARETQYF. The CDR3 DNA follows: TGCAGCGTTGAAAACCCCCGGAGCCGAGCAAGGGAGACCCAGTACTTC.

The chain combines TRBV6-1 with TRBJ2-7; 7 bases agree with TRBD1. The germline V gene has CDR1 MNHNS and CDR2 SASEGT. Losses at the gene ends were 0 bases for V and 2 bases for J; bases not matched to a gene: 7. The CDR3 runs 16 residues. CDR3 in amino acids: CASSEAWGTDTYEQYF. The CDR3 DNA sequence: TGTGCCAGCAGTGAAGCCTGGGGGACAGACACCTACGAGCAGTACTTC.

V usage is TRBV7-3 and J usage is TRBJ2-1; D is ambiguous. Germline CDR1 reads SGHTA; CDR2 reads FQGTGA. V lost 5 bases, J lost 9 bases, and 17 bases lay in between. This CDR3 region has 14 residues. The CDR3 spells CASSPGPEYFEQFF. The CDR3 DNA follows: TGTGCCAGCAGCCCCGGACCCGAGTATTTTGAGCAGTTCTTC.